A selection of T cell receptor beta chains follows, all from one sample in a study of monozygotic twins with inflammatory bowel disease. TCRdb re-called the 5' RACE reads; one entry per CDR3 protein, DNA not given. The specimen's table records some 190,000 distinct CDR3 sequences. Material: blood. The receptors shown here come from a human donor with ulcerative colitis or Crohn's disease, or a healthy co-twin of an affected twin (not recorded which). Each CDR3 is given with its conserved first and last residue. Fields, in order: J gene, V gene, CDR3 protein.

TRBJ2-1,TRBV5-5,CASSLSGLAYNEQFF
TRBJ2-7,TRBV7-6,CASSWGTGGYEQYF
TRBJ1-1,TRBV4-1,CASSQDSQAFF
TRBJ2-1,TRBV24-1,CATSAYGTSDNNEQFF
TRBJ2-1,TRBV5-1,CASSLLAGGPGNEQFF
TRBJ2-7,TRBV2,CASSVKAYEQYF
TRBJ2-3,TRBV13,CASSLKIAGDPTDTQYF
TRBJ2-1,TRBV7-8,CASSGSYAGGYNEQFF
TRBJ1-1,TRBV28,CASKNRVLSEAFF
TRBJ1-6,TRBV20-1,CSAFRGSGSPLHF
TRBJ2-6,TRBV7-8,CASSLEGTGIGANVLTF
TRBJ2-7,TRBV19,CATGESSYEQYF
TRBJ1-6,TRBV4-1,CASSPSGTLSGSPLHF
TRBJ1-3,TRBV12-3/TRBV12-4,CASSFEDYGNTIYF
TRBJ2-5,TRBV7-8,CASSLVGGIGETQYF
TRBJ1-5,TRBV20-1,CSAGGGYQPQHF
TRBJ2-3,TRBV20-1,CSARPGTSGPSTSTDTQYF
TRBJ2-6,TRBV6-1,CASSGFRDRLLGANVLTF
TRBJ1-5,TRBV7-2,CASSLSGADNQPQHF
TRBJ2-7,TRBV6-2/TRBV6-3,CASSYFGTGRVPEQYF
TRBJ1-6,TRBV5-1,CASSFKQGASPLHF
TRBJ2-7,TRBV25-1,CASSAGQGRLYEQYF
TRBJ1-5,TRBV20-1,CSARDQTVRGPQHF
TRBJ1-4,TRBV5-1,CASSPGTDKLFF
TRBJ2-1,TRBV9,CASSVSVGTGSYNEQFF
TRBJ1-5,TRBV6-1,CASSPRTSDQPQHF
TRBJ1-5,TRBV5-5,CASSLGSGSQPQHF
TRBJ2-1,TRBV20-1,CSAREAASGYNEQFF
TRBJ1-1,TRBV7-3,CASSLNEGTEAFF
TRBJ2-1,TRBV6-6,CASGREGLPNEQFF
TRBJ2-2,TRBV24-1,CASTGPDTGELFF
TRBJ2-6,TRBV7-2,CASSLVLARAGANVLTF
TRBJ1-2,TRBV27,CASSSTLANYNYGYTF
TRBJ2-5,TRBV5-1,CASSPGLAGTGETQYF
TRBJ1-1,TRBV12-3/TRBV12-4,CASSRTMTETPEAFF
TRBJ1-2,TRBV29-1,CSVRGGHSPMGYTF
TRBJ1-2,TRBV7-9,CASSLGGRANYGYTF
TRBJ2-3,TRBV2,CASVGTGYDTQYF
TRBJ2-1,TRBV25-1,CASWESSYNEQFF